The rows below give T cell receptor beta chains drawn from one sample of a study of OX40 agonist ivuxolimab in advanced cancers. Measured with immunoSEQ multiplex PCR; TCRdb has only the in-frame clones, and not every one. This sample has 66,000 or so clones, with 85% found just once. Sequencing was performed on CD4+ or CD8+ T cells sorted from blood, taken in a trial of the OX40 agonist ivuxolimab. The receptors were sampled from an adult with an advanced solid tumor such as melanoma, head and neck, liver or kidney cancer. Each CDR3 is given with its conserved first and last residue. The D gene is left open where the match is weak. Rows give clone size only sometimes, using once, few, many, or a class for an expanded clone.

v_call: TRBV2
clone_size: -
d_call: -
j_call: TRBJ2-5
cdr3_aa: CASPEGETQYF
cdr3_nt: TGTGCCAGCCCTGAAGGAGAGACCCAGTACTTC

v_call: TRBV4-1
clone_size: -
d_call: -
j_call: TRBJ2-5
cdr3_aa: CASSQASGGETQYF
cdr3_nt: TGCGCCAGCAGCCAAGCCAGCGGAGGAGAGACCCAGTACTTC

v_call: TRBV5-1
clone_size: -
d_call: TRBD1
j_call: TRBJ2-1
cdr3_aa: CASSSTGTGVYNEQFF
cdr3_nt: TGCGCCAGCAGCTCAACCGGGACAGGGGTGTACAATGAGCAGTTCTTC

v_call: TRBV28
clone_size: once
d_call: -
j_call: TRBJ2-7
cdr3_aa: CASSSPYEQYF
cdr3_nt: TGTGCCAGCAGTAGTCCCTACGAGCAGTACTTC

v_call: TRBV2
clone_size: -
d_call: TRBD1
j_call: TRBJ2-7
cdr3_aa: CASNRQGPYEQYF
cdr3_nt: TGTGCCAGCAATCGACAGGGCCCCTACGAGCAGTACTTC

v_call: TRBV25-1
clone_size: -
d_call: -
j_call: TRBJ2-5
cdr3_aa: CASSEFVEVETQYF
cdr3_nt: TGTGCCAGCAGTGAATTCGTTGAGGTAGAGACCCAGTACTTC

v_call: TRBV10-2
clone_size: -
d_call: TRBD2
j_call: TRBJ2-1
cdr3_aa: CATRIGTTPKDEQFF
cdr3_nt: TGCGCCACCCGTATAGGGACTACCCCAAAGGATGAGCAGTTCTTC

v_call: TRBV11-2
clone_size: -
d_call: -
j_call: TRBJ2-2
cdr3_aa: CASSFIRTVGELFF
cdr3_nt: TGTGCCAGCAGCTTTATTAGGACGGTCGGGGAGCTGTTTTTT

v_call: TRBV27
clone_size: -
d_call: -
j_call: TRBJ2-2
cdr3_aa: CASRFRGPGDTGELFF
cdr3_nt: TGTGCCAGCCGATTCAGGGGTCCTGGGGACACCGGGGAGCTGTTTTTT

v_call: TRBV28
clone_size: -
d_call: -
j_call: TRBJ2-7
cdr3_aa: CASTRPGLYEQYF
cdr3_nt: TGTGCCAGCACTAGGCCGGGGCTATACGAGCAGTACTTC

v_call: TRBV10-3
clone_size: -
d_call: -
j_call: TRBJ2-5
cdr3_aa: CAIGNGRVQETQYF
cdr3_nt: TGTGCCATCGGGAACGGGCGCGTACAAGAGACCCAGTACTTC

v_call: TRBV7-2
clone_size: once
d_call: -
j_call: TRBJ2-3
cdr3_aa: CASSLWGLLGTQYF
cdr3_nt: TGTGCCAGCAGCCTTTGGGGTTTGTTGGGCACGCAGTATTTT

v_call: TRBV5-6
clone_size: -
d_call: -
j_call: TRBJ2-1
cdr3_aa: CASSLEIGLPNEQFF
cdr3_nt: TGTGCCAGCAGCTTGGAGATCGGGCTTCCCAATGAGCAGTTCTTC

v_call: TRBV28
clone_size: -
d_call: TRBD2
j_call: TRBJ2-1
cdr3_aa: CASSSTSGRWNEQFF
cdr3_nt: TGTGCCAGCAGTTCTACTAGCGGGAGATGGAATGAGCAGTTCTTC

v_call: TRBV5-1
clone_size: -
d_call: -
j_call: TRBJ2-3
cdr3_aa: CASAPSTDTQYF
cdr3_nt: TGCGCCAGCGCACCTAGCACAGATACGCAGTATTTT

v_call: TRBV7-6
clone_size: -
d_call: -
j_call: TRBJ2-1
cdr3_aa: CASSSLARAEQFF
cdr3_nt: TGTGCCAGCAGCTCCTTGGCCCGGGCTGAGCAGTTCTTC

v_call: TRBV11-2
clone_size: -
d_call: -
j_call: TRBJ2-3
cdr3_aa: CASSLARSADTQYF
cdr3_nt: TGTGCCAGCAGCTTAGCGAGGAGTGCAGATACGCAGTATTTT

v_call: TRBV2
clone_size: few
d_call: -
j_call: TRBJ1-5
cdr3_aa: CASRVPEGQPQHF
cdr3_nt: TGTGCCAGCAGGGTCCCAGAAGGTCAGCCCCAGCATTTT

v_call: TRBV18
clone_size: -
d_call: -
j_call: TRBJ2-2
cdr3_aa: CASSRLGGNTGELFF
cdr3_nt: TGTGCCAGCTCGCGTCTTGGGGGGAACACCGGGGAGCTGTTTTTT

v_call: TRBV7-3
clone_size: -
d_call: TRBD1
j_call: TRBJ2-7
cdr3_aa: CASSRGQGAWEQYF
cdr3_nt: TGTGCCAGCAGCCGGGGACAGGGGGCATGGGAGCAGTACTTC

v_call: TRBV27
clone_size: -
d_call: TRBD1
j_call: TRBJ1-4
cdr3_aa: CATAPGTGKKLFF
cdr3_nt: TGTGCCACCGCGCCCGGGACAGGGAAAAAACTGTTTTTT

v_call: TRBV7-2
clone_size: -
d_call: TRBD1
j_call: TRBJ2-7
cdr3_aa: CASSPRQGAGQYEQYF
cdr3_nt: TGTGCCAGCAGCCCCCGACAGGGGGCGGGCCAATACGAGCAGTACTTC

v_call: TRBV7-9
clone_size: -
d_call: -
j_call: TRBJ2-4
cdr3_aa: CASSYLTGRNIQYF
cdr3_nt: TGTGCCAGCAGCTACTTGACAGGGAGGAACATTCAGTACTTC

v_call: TRBV4-1
clone_size: -
d_call: TRBD1
j_call: TRBJ1-2
cdr3_aa: CASSQTGGADGYTF
cdr3_nt: TGCGCCAGCAGCCAAACAGGGGGCGCGGATGGCTACACCTTC

v_call: TRBV6-1
clone_size: -
d_call: -
j_call: TRBJ1-5
cdr3_aa: CASSPSGGVQPQHF
cdr3_nt: TGTGCCAGCAGCCCCTCGGGGGGGGTCCAGCCCCAGCATTTT

v_call: TRBV4-2
clone_size: few
d_call: TRBD2
j_call: TRBJ2-2
cdr3_aa: CASSRDLAGTGELFF
cdr3_nt: TGTGCCAGCAGCCGGGATCTAGCGGGGACCGGGGAGCTGTTTTTT

v_call: TRBV6-1
clone_size: -
d_call: -
j_call: TRBJ2-3
cdr3_aa: CASRATGTDTQYF
cdr3_nt: TGTGCCAGCAGAGCGACAGGCACAGATACGCAGTATTTT

v_call: TRBV2
clone_size: few
d_call: -
j_call: TRBJ1-2
cdr3_aa: CASTGDDYGYTF
cdr3_nt: TGTGCCAGCACCGGGGATGACTATGGCTACACCTTC

v_call: TRBV9
clone_size: -
d_call: TRBD1
j_call: TRBJ1-2
cdr3_aa: CASRGDRPLYGYTF
cdr3_nt: TGTGCCAGCAGAGGGGACAGACCACTCTATGGCTACACCTTC